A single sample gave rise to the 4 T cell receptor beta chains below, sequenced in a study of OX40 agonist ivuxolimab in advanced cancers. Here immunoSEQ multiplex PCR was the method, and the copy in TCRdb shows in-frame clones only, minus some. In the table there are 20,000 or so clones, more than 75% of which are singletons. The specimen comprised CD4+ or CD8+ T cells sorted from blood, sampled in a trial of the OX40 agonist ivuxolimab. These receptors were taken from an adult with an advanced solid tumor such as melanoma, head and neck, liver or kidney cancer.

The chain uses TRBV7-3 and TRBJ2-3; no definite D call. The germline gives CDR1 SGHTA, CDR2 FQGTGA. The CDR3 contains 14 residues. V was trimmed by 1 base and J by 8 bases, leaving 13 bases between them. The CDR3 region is CASSLIRKIGTQYF. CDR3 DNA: TGTGCCAGCAGCTTAATAAGGAAAATTGGTACGCAGTATTTT. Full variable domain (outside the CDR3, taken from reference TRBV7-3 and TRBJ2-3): GAGVSQTPSNKVTEKGKYVELRCDPISGHTALYWYRQSLGQGPEFLIYFQGTGAADDSGLPNDRFFAVRPEGSVSTLKIQRTERGDSAVYLCASSLIRKIGTQYFGPGTRLTVL.

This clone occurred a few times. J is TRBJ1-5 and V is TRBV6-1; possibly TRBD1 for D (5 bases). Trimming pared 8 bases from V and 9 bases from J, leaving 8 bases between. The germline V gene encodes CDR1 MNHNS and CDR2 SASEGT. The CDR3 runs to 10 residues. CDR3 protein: CASGGWPQHF. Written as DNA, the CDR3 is TGTGCCAGCGGGGGTTGGCCCCAGCATTTT.

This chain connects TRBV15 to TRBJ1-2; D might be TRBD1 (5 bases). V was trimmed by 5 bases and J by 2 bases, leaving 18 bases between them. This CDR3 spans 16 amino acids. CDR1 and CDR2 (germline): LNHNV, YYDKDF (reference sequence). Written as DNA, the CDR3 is TGTGCCACCAGCCTTGGGGGAGGGGTGTGGAACTATGGCTACACCTTC. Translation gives CATSLGGGVWNYGYTF. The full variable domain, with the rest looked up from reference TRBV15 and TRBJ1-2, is DAMVIQNPRYQVTQFGKPVTLSCSQTLNHNVMYWYQQKSSQAPKLLFHYYDKDFNNEADTPDNFQSRRPNTSFCFLDIRSPGLGDTAMYLCATSLGGGVWNYGYTFGSGTRLTVV.

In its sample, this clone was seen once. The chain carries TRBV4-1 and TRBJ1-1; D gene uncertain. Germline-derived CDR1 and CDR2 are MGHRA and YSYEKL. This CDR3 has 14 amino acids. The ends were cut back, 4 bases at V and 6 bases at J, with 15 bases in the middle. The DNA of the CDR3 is TGCGCCAGCAGCCTCCGAACGGCCATCCCTGAAGCTTTCTTT. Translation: CASSLRTAIPEAFF.